This is a list of T cell receptor beta chains from one sample in a study of T cell changes during pregnancy in multiple sclerosis. The method was immunoSEQ multiplex PCR; TCRdb's version includes in-frame clones alone and lacks a portion of them. The sample has under 80,000 clones; around 92% are singletons. Specimen: peripheral blood, collected before pregnancy. These receptors were taken from a female donor with multiple sclerosis, enrolled in a pregnancy study. Both conserved end residues are part of each CDR3. D genes are given only for firm matches. Part of the rows lack a size; the others show once, few, many or a class for expanded clones.

j_call v_call clone_size d_call cdr3_nt cdr3_aa
TRBJ2-5 TRBV15 NA TRBD1 TGTGCCACCAGCAGAGATTTTCAGGGGGCGGAGACCCAGTACTTC CATSRDFQGAETQYF
TRBJ2-1 TRBV20-1 NA TRBD1 TGCAGTGCAACCACAGGGGGGGAGCAGTTCTTC CSATTGGEQFF
TRBJ2-7 TRBV10-1 NA TRBD2 TGCGCCACCAGCAGAAAGCGGGAGGGCCTGGACGAGCAGTACTTC CATSRKREGLDEQYF
TRBJ1-2 TRBV27 NA TRBD1 TGTGCCAGCAGTCTGGACAGGGGGTATGAAAAGGGCTACACCTTC CASSLDRGYEKGYTF
TRBJ1-1 TRBV7-2 NA NA TGTGCCAGCAGCACGGCCGGGTCGAACACTGAAGCTTTCTTT CASSTAGSNTEAFF
TRBJ1-1 TRBV7-9 NA NA TGTGCCAGCAGCTCTTTTTTCGCAGGGCTGGCGAACACTGAAGCTTTCTTT CASSSFFAGLANTEAFF
TRBJ2-5 TRBV11-3 NA TRBD1 TGTGCCAGCAGCATACACAGGGGGAGCGAGACCCAGTACTTC CASSIHRGSETQYF
TRBJ1-2 TRBV4-3 NA NA TGCGCCAGCAGCCAAGGAGGGTCGAGGCTTAACTATGGCTACACCTTC CASSQGGSRLNYGYTF
TRBJ2-7 TRBV7-2 NA TRBD2 TGTGCCAGCAGCTTGACCCCGAGACTAGCGGGAGGCGCCTACGAGCAGTACTTC CASSLTPRLAGGAYEQYF
TRBJ2-2 TRBV6-6 NA NA TGTGCCAGCAAACCTAGGAGGAACACCGGGGAGCTGTTTTTT CASKPRRNTGELFF
TRBJ2-6 TRBV5-1 NA TRBD1 TGCGCCAGCACCTCCGACAGGGCTGGGGCCAACGTCCTGACTTTC CASTSDRAGANVLTF
TRBJ2-5 TRBV4-1 NA NA TGCGCCAGCAGCCCAGGGGGGCCCCAGTACTTC CASSPGGPQYF
TRBJ2-7 TRBV6-5 few TRBD2 TGTGCCAGCAGTTATACCCGGACTAGCGGGAGTGACGAGCAGTACTTC CASSYTRTSGSDEQYF
TRBJ2-7 TRBV30 NA TRBD2 TGTGCCTGGAGTGTACACCGGGGCGGGAGCTCCTACGAGCAGTACTTC CAWSVHRGGSSYEQYF
TRBJ2-7 TRBV27 NA TRBD1 TGTGCCAGCAGCCTGACCAGGGGGCCCTACGAGCAGTACTTC CASSLTRGPYEQYF
TRBJ2-5 TRBV11-3 NA TRBD2 TGTGCCAGCAGCCCCCCTCTTGCGGGAGGGACAGAGACCCAGTACTTC CASSPPLAGGTETQYF
TRBJ2-7 TRBV5-1 once TRBD2 TGCGCCAGCAGGCAAGGGACTAGCGGCTCCTACGAGCAGTACTTC CASRQGTSGSYEQYF
TRBJ2-1 TRBV21-1 NA NA TGTGCCATCCAGCAGGGTGGTGGACAACCCTTCATGTGTGAGCAGTTCTTC CAIQQGGGQPFMCEQFF
TRBJ1-1 TRBV5-1 NA TRBD1 TGCGCCAGCAGCTCAGGACAGGCGAACACTGAAGCTTTCTTT CASSSGQANTEAFF
TRBJ1-2 TRBV6-1 NA TRBD1 TGTGCCAGCAGTCAGACAGGGGCGGGAGGCTACACCTTC CASSQTGAGGYTF
TRBJ2-3 TRBV2 NA TRBD2 TGTGCCAGCAGTGAGCTGCTAGCGGGAGGTGGGGAGTATTTT CASSELLAGGGEYF
TRBJ2-6 TRBV11-1 once NA TGTGCCAGCAGCTTAGGCGGGAAAGTCCTGACTTTC CASSLGGKVLTF
TRBJ2-7 TRBV27 NA NA TGTGCCAGCAGTTTGCAGGGGAACGAGCAGTACTTC CASSLQGNEQYF
TRBJ1-2 TRBV5-6 NA NA TGTGCCAGCAGCTTGAGGCAGGGCCTTGGCTACACCTTC CASSLRQGLGYTF
TRBJ2-1 TRBV10-3 NA TRBD2 TGTGCCATCATGGGGCCCGAGACTAGCGGGAGCAATGAGCAGTTCTTC CAIMGPETSGSNEQFF
TRBJ2-7 TRBV7-9 once NA TGTGCCAGCAGCTTAGGGGCTATGGACGAGCAGTACTTC CASSLGAMDEQYF
TRBJ2-7 TRBV19 NA NA TGTGCCAGTAGTAACCCCGGGGGATCCTACGAGCAGTACTTC CASSNPGGSYEQYF
TRBJ2-5 TRBV5-4 NA NA TGTGCCAGTGGGGGGGGCAGGGGAGAGACCCAGTACTTC CASGGGRGETQYF
TRBJ2-4 TRBV5-1 NA NA TGCGCCAGCAGCTCGGGGTCTTTCTCTCAAAACATTCAGTACTTC CASSSGSFSQNIQYF
TRBJ1-2 TRBV7-9 NA NA TGTGCCAGCAGCTCCACAGGAGACAACTATGGCTACACCTTC CASSSTGDNYGYTF
TRBJ2-2 TRBV7-9 NA NA TGTGCCAGCAGCTTATCTGACACCGGGGAGCTGTTTTTT CASSLSDTGELFF
TRBJ1-5 TRBV4-1 NA NA TGCGCCAGCAGCCAACACGAGGGGGGGGACAATCAGCCCCAGCATTTT CASSQHEGGDNQPQHF
TRBJ2-7 TRBV14 NA NA TGTGCCAGCAGCCTCCCCGCGCTCGAGCAGTACTTC CASSLPALEQYF
TRBJ2-7 TRBV27 NA TRBD2 TGTGCCAGCAGTTTAATAACGGGAGGCTCCTACGAGCAGTACTTC CASSLITGGSYEQYF
TRBJ1-1 TRBV28 NA NA TGTGCCAGCAGTTTAGTGAGAGGAACCCTCACTGAAGCTTTCTTT CASSLVRGTLTEAFF
TRBJ2-1 TRBV27 NA TRBD2 TGTGCCAGCAGAACCAGCGGGAACTTTAATGAGCAGTTCTTC CASRTSGNFNEQFF
TRBJ2-7 TRBV28 NA NA TGTGCCAGCAGTTCCCCGCCTAATCCCTACGAGCAGTACTTC CASSSPPNPYEQYF
TRBJ2-7 TRBV28 NA TRBD2 TGTGCCAGCTACTCCGGACTAGCCGAGCAGTACTTC CASYSGLAEQYF
TRBJ2-3 TRBV28 once NA TGTGCCAGCAGTTTCGGGGGTAGCACAGATACGCAGTATTTT CASSFGGSTDTQYF
TRBJ2-1 TRBV19 NA TRBD2 TGTGCCAGTAAAAGTGATAGCGGGAGTGCAGATGAGCAGTTCTTC CASKSDSGSADEQFF
TRBJ2-7 TRBV7-8 NA TRBD1 TGTGCCAGCAGCCGAGGGACAGCATCCTACGAGCAGTACTTC CASSRGTASYEQYF
TRBJ2-7 TRBV4-3 NA NA TGCGCCAGCAGCCAAGATTCCGGGGAGCAGTACTTC CASSQDSGEQYF
TRBJ2-7 TRBV2 NA TRBD2 TGTGCCAGCAGTGTGGGACTAGCGGGACCCTACGAGCAGTACTTC CASSVGLAGPYEQYF
TRBJ2-6 TRBV29-1 NA NA TGCAGCGTGTTAGGGGTCCCGAGCTCTGGGGCCAACGTCCTGACTTTC CSVLGVPSSGANVLTF
TRBJ1-2 TRBV11-2 NA TRBD1 TGTGCCAGCAGCTTATTGGGACAGGGGAAGGTCGACTATGGCTACACCTTC CASSLLGQGKVDYGYTF
TRBJ2-6 TRBV9 NA TRBD1 TGTGCCAGCAGCGCGGGACAGGTGACCTCTGGGGCCAACGTCCTGACTTTC CASSAGQVTSGANVLTF
TRBJ1-2 TRBV4-3 NA TRBD1 TGCGCCAGCAGCCAATCGTTTCCCGGGACAGGGAGTGTCCTTGGAGGCTACACCTTC CASSQSFPGTGSVLGGYTF
TRBJ2-7 TRBV7-6 once TRBD2 TGTGCCAGCAGCCGGGCGGGAGGCCTCTACGAGCAGTACTTC CASSRAGGLYEQYF
TRBJ2-1 TRBV13 NA TRBD2 TGTGCCAGCAGCCCCCTAGCGGGAGTCTACAATGAGCAGTTCTTC CASSPLAGVYNEQFF
TRBJ2-3 TRBV9 NA NA TGTGCCAGCAGCGTAGTAGAGCGGGGCACAGATACGCAGTATTTT CASSVVERGTDTQYF
TRBJ2-5 TRBV10-3 NA NA TGTGCCATCAGTGAGTCGGGGCGGTCAGGGGCCCAGTACTTC CAISESGRSGAQYF
TRBJ2-7 TRBV6-5 NA NA TGTGCCAGCAGTTATCTAGACGAGCAGTACTTC CASSYLDEQYF
TRBJ2-6 TRBV18 once TRBD1 TGTGCCAGCTCAGACCGGGACAGGGGTCCTGGGGCCAACGTCCTGACTTTC CASSDRDRGPGANVLTF
TRBJ2-2 TRBV6-1 NA NA TGTGCCACTCACCGGGGGACCGGGGAGCTGTTTTTT CATHRGTGELFF
TRBJ1-1 TRBV5-1 NA NA TGCGCCAGCAGCTTAATCGCAGGAGGAAACACTGAAGCTTTCTTT CASSLIAGGNTEAFF
TRBJ1-1 TRBV5-1 NA NA TGCGCCAGCAGCTACCCAGGTAGGAACACTGAAGCTTTCTTT CASSYPGRNTEAFF
TRBJ2-7 TRBV7-9 NA TRBD2 TGTGCCAGCAGCCTAGCGGGAGCCGTCGGGGAGCAGTACTTC CASSLAGAVGEQYF
TRBJ2-2 TRBV4-2 NA NA TGTGCCAGCAGCCAAAATAGCGATTCCGGGGAGCTGTTTTTT CASSQNSDSGELFF
TRBJ1-6 TRBV30 few TRBD1 TGTGCCTGGAGTGGGAGACAGGGGAGAAATTCACCCCTCCACTTT CAWSGRQGRNSPLHF
TRBJ2-5 TRBV4-3 NA TRBD2 TGCGCCAGCAGCCGGACTAGCACAGAGACCCAGTACTTC CASSRTSTETQYF